The present entry profiles one T cell receptor (beta chain) with its context. These data come from a study of technical replicates of blood from a handful of donors. V was pared by 2 bases and J by 0 bases, with 8 bases between. Germline values: CDR1 SEHNR, CDR2 FQNEAQ (reference sequence). This CDR3 is built from 15 residues. The protocol was immunoSEQ multiplex PCR, while the TCRdb copy is restricted to in-frame clones and leaves out a portion. The sample shows some 87,000 clones, 90% to 98% of them seen only once. The TCR was taken from a human donor in good health. The sample was T cells isolated from PBMCs. The chain combines TRBV7-9 with TRBJ1-3; D call uncertain. CDR3 loop: CASSLNTDSGNTIYF. Written as DNA, the CDR3 is TGTGCCAGCAGCTTAAACACAGACTCTGGAAACACCATATATTTT.